This T cell receptor beta chain comes out of a study of T-cell memory formation after mild COVID-19. Study-level findings and limits: Contracting clones, day 15 to 85, had balanced CD4/CD8, and later expanders favored CD4+. Clones from the second wave (peaking day 37) had unconfirmed SARS-CoV-2 specificity. The CD4+ clones that contracted clustered mainly within CM and EM, and the CD8+ clones concentrated in EMRA.

As concerns this clonotype: Its antigen is still unknown.

Researchers used 5'RACE with constant-segment primers to make TCR alpha and TCR beta cDNA libraries that carry sample barcodes and UMIs. TCRdb ran MiXCR on the 5' RACE reads and lists one entry per CDR3 protein. The sample holds hundreds of thousands of distinct CDR3 sequences, 15% to 20% seen once. The CDR3 spans 14 residues. V was pared by 5 bases and J by 8 bases, with 19 bases between. CDR1 is SGHTS, CDR2 YDEGEE, per germline. The chain carries TRBV5-8 and TRBJ1-2, with D unresolved. The TCR comes from an adult woman who had mild COVID-19 (a few samples of this study predate the infection). Cell type and time point are not known. The sequenced sample consisted of PBMCs or a T cell subset sorted from them (not recorded which). CDR3 region: CASSVEVVPVGYTF. The CDR3 nucleotides read TGTGCCAGCAGTGTGGAAGTGGTTCCGGTCGGCTACACCTTC.